These 31 T cell receptor beta chains share one sample of origin, sequenced in a study of shared clonotypes between healthy human individuals (dated by TCRdb to about 2020). Libraries were made using the immunoSEQ multiplex PCR assay. TCRdb stores this immuneACCESS table with in-frame sequences only. Part of the clones is absent; in the studies checked, under half of the shortfall reflects unresolved V genes, and no reason is known for the rest. This sample holds about a million clones; 65% to 80% were observed only once. Less than 1.5% of the sample is in the top ten clones. The sample taken for sequencing was memory CD4+ T cells sorted from blood. What this sample's cell subset or site label stands for: CD45RA-negative fraction. These receptors originate from a man between 18 and 29 years old in good health.

The chain links TRBV19 to TRBJ1-2; 7 nucleotides match TRBD1. Trimming removed 7 bases from V and 5 bases from J; junction bases left unmatched: 13. The CDR3 covers 15 residues. Germline V CDR1 and CDR2: LNHDA, SQIVND (reference sequence). The CDR3 nucleotides read TGTGCCAGTATCAAAGGGGCCGGGACAGCGTATGGCTACACCTTC. Translated: CASIKGAGTAYGYTF.

This chain links TRBV28 with TRBJ1-1; perhaps TRBD1 as D (6 bases). Germline CDR1 MDHEN, CDR2 SYDVKM. The CDR3 is 13 residues long. V was pared by 3 bases and J by 7 bases, with 12 bases between. The CDR3 DNA reads as TGTGCCAGCAGTTTTATAGGGGGTTTTGAAGCTTTCTTT. Protein product: CASSFIGGFEAFF.

This clone appeared a few times. The genes are TRBV4-1 and TRBJ2-2; D uncertain. V shed 4 bases and J shed 6 bases, with 9 bases lying between them. In germline, CDR1 is MGHRA, CDR2 YSYEKL. The CDR3 contains 13 residues. CDR3 bases: TGCGCCAGCAGCCGGGAATTTGCCGGGGAGCTGTTTTTT. Amino acids: CASSREFAGELFF.

V and J are TRBV19 and TRBJ2-2; 7 nucleotides match TRBD2. After removal of 8 bases from V and 3 bases from J, the junction contained 6 bases not matched to a gene. The CDR3 covers 14 residues. The germline gives CDR1 LNHDA, CDR2 SQIVND (reference sequence). The CDR3 is CASGEGRYTGELFF. In nucleotides, the CDR3 is TGTGCCAGTGGGGAGGGCCGATACACCGGGGAGCTGTTTTTT.

The chain combines TRBV2 with TRBJ2-1, with 12 nucleotides matching TRBD2. The CDR3 spans 15 residues. The germline V gene has CDR1 SNHLY and CDR2 FYNNEI. V dropped 6 bases and J dropped 6; count of bases not matched to a gene: 6. CDR3 DNA: TGTGCCAGCAGATACCCTAGCGGGGGGGCCAATGAGCAGTTCTTC. This translates into CASRYPSGGANEQFF.

V and J are TRBV28 and TRBJ2-7; the D gene could be TRBD1 or TRBD2 (5 bases each). This CDR3 is built from 15 residues. Trimming cost V 6 bases and J 4 bases, with 19 bases left between them. Germline V lookup: CDR1 MDHEN, CDR2 SYDVKM. The CDR3 loop is CASSPGSAQGYEQYF. For the CDR3, the DNA is TGTGCCAGCAGCCCGGGGTCGGCGCAGGGTTACGAGCAGTACTTC.

Comments on this clone: This same CDR3 is encoded by further DNA sequences in the sample. V usage is TRBV5-1 and J usage is TRBJ2-3, with no clear D. Looked up from germline, CDR1 is SGHRS and CDR2 is YFSETQ. Trimming took off 1 base at V and 0 bases at J, with 6 bases between the two ends. The CDR3 spans 14 residues. The CDR3 sequence: CASSLSRSTDTQYF. As DNA, the CDR3 is TGCGCCAGCAGCTTGAGCAGAAGCACAGATACGCAGTATTTT.

This chain uses TRBV7-2 with TRBJ2-1; TRBD2 matches 13 bases. The CDR3 covers 14 residues. V shed 5 bases, J shed 8 bases, and the junction held 3 bases outside the gene matches. Germline CDR1 and CDR2: SGHTA and FQGNSA. As DNA, the CDR3 is TGTGCCAGCAGCCCGGGACTAGCGGGACATGAGCAGTTCTTC. Translating it yields CASSPGLAGHEQFF. Supplemented by reference TRBV7-2 and TRBJ2-1, the full variable domain reads GAGVSQSPSNKVTEKGKDVELRCDPISGHTALYWYRQSLGQGLEFLIYFQGNSAPDKSGLPSDRFSAERTGGSVSTLTIQRTQQEDSAVYLCASSPGLAGHEQFFGPGTRLTVL.

This clone has more than one count but fewer than ten. The chain couples TRBV30 to TRBJ1-2; D is perhaps TRBD1 (6 bases). Germline V lookup: CDR1 GTSNPN, CDR2 SVGIG (reference sequence). The ends were cut back, 3 bases at V and 2 bases at J, with 13 bases in the middle. The CDR3 runs to 14 residues. The CDR3 region is CAWSRDTRNYGYTF. CDR3 bases: TGTGCCTGGAGCCGGGACACTCGGAACTATGGCTACACCTTC.

The chain uses TRBV7-2 and TRBJ2-7, with 11 bases that match TRBD2. The CDR3 length is 13 residues. V shed 8 bases, J shed 6 bases, and the junction held 6 bases outside the gene matches. Germline V gene sequence: CDR1 SGHTA, CDR2 FQGNSA. The CDR3 DNA sequence: TGTGCCAGCCGCCCGGGACTAGCGGCCGAGCAGTACTTC. The encoded protein is CASRPGLAAEQYF.

The chain employs TRBV30 and TRBJ2-6, with D possibly TRBD2 on 5 matching bases. Trimming pared 0 bases from V and 2 bases from J, leaving 8 bases between. Per the germline V gene, CDR1 is GTSNPN and CDR2 is SVGIG (reference sequence). The CDR3 sequence is 15 residues long. CDR3 coding DNA: TGTGCCTGGAGTGTATTGGAGGCTGGGGCCAACGTCCTGACTTTC. It yields the protein CAWSVLEAGANVLTF.

V and J are TRBV6-1 and TRBJ2-2; D perhaps matches TRBD1 (5 bases). Trimming cost V 1 base and J 0 bases, with 6 bases left between them. The CDR3 consists of 15 residues. In germline, CDR1 is MNHNS, CDR2 SASEGT. As DNA, the CDR3 is TGTGCCAGCAGTGAAGGGGGCGCGAACACCGGGGAGCTGTTTTTT. Translated, it gives CASSEGGANTGELFF.

In its sample, this clone was seen once. The rearrangement links TRBV2 to TRBJ2-3; TRBD2 aligns across 8 bases. Germline CDR1 is SNHLY and CDR2 is FYNNEI. The length of the CDR3 is 16 residues. Trimming removed 4 bases from V and 4 bases from J; junction bases left unmatched: 10. CDR3 loop: CASSGERGYAPDTQYF. DNA for the CDR3: TGTGCCAGCAGTGGGGAGCGGGGGTATGCCCCAGATACGCAGTATTTT.

This clone was observed a few times. The rearrangement joins TRBV6-5 to TRBJ1-1; a possible D gene is TRBD1 (6 bases). Germline lookup yields CDR1 MNHEY and CDR2 SVGAGI. Trimming stripped 8 bases from V and 4 bases from J, with 14 bases between. The CDR3 runs 13 residues. This CDR3 reads CASSFRGSTEAFF. For the CDR3, the DNA is TGTGCCAGCTCCTTCAGGGGAAGCACTGAAGCTTTCTTT.

This clone was found once. CDR3 sequence (DNA): TGTGCCAGCTCACCAATGCAGGGGGGGAACACTGGGGCCAACGTCCTGACTTTC. Translation gives CASSPMQGGNTGANVLTF. The chain employs TRBV18 and TRBJ2-6, with D perhaps being TRBD1 or TRBD2 (7 bases each). Germline CDR1 is KGHSH and CDR2 is LQKENI. The V end lost 2 bases, the J end lost 2 bases, and 16 bases lay between the germline ends. This CDR3 is built from 18 residues.

V gene TRBV11-3 combines with J gene TRBJ2-5; 8 bases match TRBD2. V was clipped by 1 base and J by 2 bases; unmatched bases: 6. The CDR3 is made up of 16 amino acids. Per germline, CDR1 SGHNT and CDR2 YENEEA. The CDR3 DNA sequence: TGTGCCAGCAGCTTAGGAGGCGGGGGGCTTCAAGAGACCCAGTACTTC. Translated: CASSLGGGGLQETQYF.

Comment on this clone: At one end, the junction sequence differs from germline, possibly due to a read error. This same CDR3 is encoded by further DNA sequences in the sample. CDR3 nucleotide sequence: TGTGCTTGGAGCGGGGCGACTGCACGGGAAAAACTGTTTTTT. As protein: CAWSGATAREKLFF. The J gene is TRBJ1-4, the V gene TRBV30, with D possibly matching TRBD1 (5 bases). This CDR3 has 14 amino acids. Looked up from germline, CDR1 is GTSNPN and CDR2 is SVGIG (reference sequence).

This chain connects TRBV10-3 to TRBJ2-4, with a possible D match to TRBD1 (5 bases). V was pared by 0 bases and J by 1 base, with 10 bases between. From germline, CDR1 is ENHRY and CDR2 SYGVKD. The CDR3 runs to 16 residues. The CDR3 coding sequence is TGTGCCATCAGTGAGTCACAGGTCGATGCCAAAAACATTCAGTACTTC. It yields the protein CAISESQVDAKNIQYF.

This clone was recorded a few times. Other DNA sequences within the sample encode an identical CDR3. V is TRBV13 and J is TRBJ1-1; D gene uncertain. The CDR3 runs to 14 residues. Germline assignment: CDR1 PRHDT and CDR2 FYEKMQ (reference sequence). V gave up 0 bases and J gave up 1 base, with 6 bases separating them. The CDR3 nucleotides are TGTGCCAGCAGCTTAGGACACACGAACACTGAAGCTTTCTTT. Its translation: CASSLGHTNTEAFF. Together with reference TRBV13 and TRBJ1-1, the CDR3 gives the full variable domain: AAGVIQSPRHLIKEKRETATLKCYPIPRHDTVYWYQQGPGQDPQFLISFYEKMQSDKGSIPDRFSAQQFSDYHSELNMSSLELGDSALYFCASSLGHTNTEAFFGQGTRLTVV.

This clone has a single count. The J gene is TRBJ1-1, the V gene TRBV7-8, with D possibly TRBD1 on 6 matching bases. CDR3 length equals 13 residues. Trimming removed 2 bases at V and 8 bases at J, with 12 bases between. The germline V gene has CDR1 SGHVS and CDR2 FQNEAQ. The CDR3 loop is CASSLLPGTEAFF. CDR3 in DNA: TGTGCCAGCAGCTTACTACCTGGGACAGAAGCTTTCTTT. Full variable domain (rest looked up from reference TRBV7-8 and TRBJ1-1): GAGVSQSPRYKVAKRGQDVALRCDPISGHVSLFWYQQALGQGPEFLTYFQNEAQLDKSGLPSDRFFAERPEGSVSTLKIQRTQQEDSAVYLCASSLLPGTEAFFGQGTRLTVV.

The chain combines TRBV7-2 with TRBJ1-5; D is ambiguous. The germline V and J ends were trimmed by 3 bases and 1 base, with 7 bases remaining between them. This CDR3 has 14 amino acids. The germline gives CDR1 SGHTA, CDR2 FQGNSA. For the CDR3, the DNA is TGTGCCAGCAGCTTGGGGATGAGCAATCAGCCCCAGCATTTT. Translating gives CASSLGMSNQPQHF.

The V call is TRBV5-4, the J call TRBJ2-1, with TRBD1 identical over 7 bases. V was pared by 4 bases and J by 1 base, with 8 bases of the junction left unmatched. CDR1 and CDR2 (germline): SGHNT, YYREEE (reference sequence). The CDR3 contains 16 residues. CDR3 residues: CASSPGRQGSYNEQFF. The CDR3 DNA is TGTGCCAGCAGCCCGGGAAGACAGGGATCCTACAATGAGCAGTTCTTC.

A note on this clone: Other DNA variants within this sample encode the same CDR3. This rearrangement joins TRBV7-2 to TRBJ2-7; 9 positions match TRBD1. The CDR3 contains 15 residues. Germline CDR1 SGHTA, CDR2 FQGNSA. J was trimmed by 2 bases and V by 4 bases; bases with no gene match: 6. CDR3 region: CASSSPGQGPYEQYF. The CDR3 bases are TGTGCCAGCAGCTCTCCGGGACAGGGTCCCTACGAGCAGTACTTC.

The CDR3 spells CASVVAGGEPYEQYF. The CDR3 bases are TGTGCCTCAGTGGTAGCGGGAGGGGAACCCTACGAGCAGTACTTC. The chain uses TRBV6-6 and TRBJ2-7, with TRBD2 matching 11 bases. Trimming took 11 bases from V and 2 from J; bases not matched to a gene: 11. CDR3 size: 15 residues. Germline values: CDR1 MNHNY, CDR2 SVGAGI (reference sequence).

The rearrangement links TRBV10-3 to TRBJ2-1, with 8 bases identical to TRBD1. Looked up from germline, CDR1 is ENHRY and CDR2 is SYGVKD. Trimming took 0 bases from V and 7 from J; bases not matched to a gene: 5. This CDR3 has 15 residues. DNA of the CDR3: TGTGCCATCAGTGAGTCACGGACAGGGCGGAATGAGCAGTTCTTC. It is translated as CAISESRTGRNEQFF.

This chain uses TRBV15 with TRBJ2-7; a weak D match, TRBD2 (5 bases). This CDR3 is 15 amino acids long. Trimming took 0 bases from V and 1 from J, leaving 10 bases between them. From germline, CDR1 is LNHNV and CDR2 YYDKDF (reference sequence). The CDR3: CATSRESGPSYEQYF. The CDR3 DNA reads TGTGCCACCAGCAGAGAGAGCGGACCTTCCTACGAGCAGTACTTC.

The chain employs TRBV28 and TRBJ1-2, with TRBD1 matching 8 bases. V lost 7 bases and J lost 7; bases outside the gene matches: 11. The germline V gene has CDR1 MDHEN and CDR2 SYDVKM. The CDR3 sequence is 14 residues long. CDR3 nucleotide sequence: TGTGCCAGCACAGCAGGGGGCACCCTGTTTGGCTACACCTTC. Residues: CASTAGGTLFGYTF.

This clone showed up many times. The rearrangement uses TRBV6-1 and TRBJ2-7; D unclear. CDR1 and CDR2 (germline): MNHNS, SASEGT. The V end was cut by 4 bases, the J end by 3 bases, with 22 bases between. The length of the CDR3 is 17 residues. The CDR3 spells CASSANPLWGTNYEQYF. CDR3 nucleotides: TGTGCCAGCAGTGCTAACCCCCTGTGGGGTACCAACTACGAGCAGTACTTC.

This rearrangement joins TRBV18 to TRBJ2-5, with D possibly called TRBD1 or TRBD2 (7 bases each). Germline V gives CDR1 KGHSH, CDR2 LQKENI. This CDR3 comprises 16 residues. Between the trimmed V and J ends, which lost 3 bases and 1 base, there was a span of 15 bases. The CDR3 reads CASSPGGTALQETQYF. CDR3 coding DNA: TGTGCCAGCTCACCGGGGGGGACAGCCCTCCAAGAGACCCAGTACTTC.

The rearrangement uses TRBV19 and TRBJ2-5; TRBD2 agrees at 9 bases. The length of the CDR3 is 16 residues. Germline V gene sequence: CDR1 LNHDA, CDR2 SQIVND (reference sequence). The V segment lost 3 bases and the J segment 7 bases; nucleotides outside the gene matches: 12. In DNA form, the CDR3 reads TGTGCCAGTAGTATTTCTCAGAGTAGCGGGAGAGGGACCCAGTACTTC. This sequence encodes CASSISQSSGRGTQYF.

The chain joins TRBV5-5 to TRBJ2-7; TRBD2 aligns across 11 bases. Germline CDR1 reads SGHKS; CDR2 reads YYEKEE (reference sequence). V lost 4 bases, J lost 0 bases, and 3 bases stayed unmatched. This CDR3 contains 15 residues. Written as DNA, the CDR3 is TGTGCCAGCAGCCTAGCGGGAGGAAGCTCCTACGAGCAGTACTTC. Its translation is CASSLAGGSSYEQYF.